The rows below give T cell receptor beta chains drawn from one sample of a study of T cells after posttransplantation cyclophosphamide. The method was immunoSEQ multiplex PCR; TCRdb's version includes in-frame clones alone and lacks a portion of them. This sample yields 45,000 to 65,000 clones, of which roughly 94% are seen a single time; 2.9% belongs to the top ten. The material sequenced was PBMCs. The source of these receptors is a young woman in good health and a related stem cell transplant donor. Both conserved end residues are part of each CDR3. The order of the fields is clone size, J gene, V gene, D gene, CDR3 protein, CDR3 DNA. D genes are given only for firm matches. For some rows the clone size is stated as once, few or many, or as a class when expanded; others skip it.

once TRBJ1-3 TRBV28 - CASSGDRSNSGNTIYF TGTGCCAGCAGTGGTGACAGGTCTAATTCTGGAAACACCATATATTTT
- TRBJ2-5 TRBV4-3 TRBD2 CASSQDSRAAGRTQYF TGCGCCAGCAGCCAAGATAGTCGTGCAGCGGGGAGGACCCAGTACTTC
- TRBJ2-1 TRBV7-9 TRBD2 CASSLSSGGAFNEQFF TGTGCCAGCAGCTTATCTAGCGGGGGGGCGTTCAATGAGCAGTTCTTC
- TRBJ2-1 TRBV4-2 - CASSQVGTGYNEQFF TGTGCCAGCAGCCAAGTAGGTACAGGGTACAATGAGCAGTTCTTC
- TRBJ1-5 TRBV25-1 - CASCPGQPRNQPQHF TGTGCCAGCTGCCCCGGACAGCCCAGGAATCAGCCCCAGCATTTT
many TRBJ2-7 TRBV4-2 TRBD2 CASSPIAGAHPYEQYF TGTGCCAGCAGCCCGATAGCGGGGGCGCACCCCTACGAGCAGTACTTC
- TRBJ1-2 TRBV4-3 - CASSQVLKNYGYTF TGCGCCAGCAGCCAAGTGCTAAAAAACTATGGCTACACCTTC
- TRBJ2-6 TRBV4-1 TRBD1 CASSQAQGEANVLTF TGCGCCAGCAGCCAAGCACAGGGGGAGGCCAACGTCCTGACTTTC
- TRBJ1-6 TRBV6-5 TRBD1 CASRPGTGTGSPLHF TGTGCCAGCAGACCGGGGACAGGGACCGGTTCACCCCTCCACTTT
- TRBJ1-1 TRBV6-6 TRBD1 CASSPRQGANTEAFF TGTGCCAGCAGCCCCCGGCAGGGGGCGAACACTGAAGCTTTCTTT
- TRBJ2-7 TRBV5-1 TRBD2 CASSPHDSGGSSYEQYF TGCGCCAGCAGCCCCCACGATAGCGGGGGAAGCTCCTACGAGCAGTACTTC
- TRBJ2-5 TRBV2 TRBD2 CASSIRSGGLKETQYF TGTGCCAGCAGTATCCGTAGCGGGGGGCTTAAAGAGACCCAGTACTTC
- TRBJ1-6 TRBV18 - CASSPEFNNPNSPLHF TGTGCCAGCTCACCGGAGTTTAACAACCCAAATTCACCCCTCCACTTT
- TRBJ2-7 TRBV5-8 - CASSLPEGYSYEQYF TGTGCCAGCAGCTTGCCAGAGGGATACTCCTACGAGCAGTACTTC